The entry that follows covers one T cell receptor beta chain sequence. Its target is not known. This sample was included in a study of T cell responses to AZD1222 COVID-19 vaccine. Study results and caveats: Compared with day 0, the breadth and depth of the Spike-specific TCR repertoire rose significantly after two doses of AZD1222. Seropositive AZD1222 recipients at baseline numbered only 5 to 7. Donors skewed white British and female; clonal diversity was possibly underestimated.

The germline gives CDR1 SGHTA, CDR2 FQGNSA. Trimming stripped 6 bases from V and 4 bases from J, with 12 bases between. CDR3 length equals 13 residues. The table came from immunoSEQ multiplex PCR; TCRdb's copy has only in-frame clones and leaves some out. The sample lists 200,000 or so clones; roughly 93% were seen once. The genes are TRBV7-2 and TRBJ1-2; maybe TRBD1 (6 bases). Specimen: peripheral blood, collected on day 0 of AZD1222 vaccination. This receptor was taken from an adult in good health. The CDR3 protein is CASSSGALYGYTF. The DNA for the CDR3 is TGTGCCAGCAGTTCAGGGGCCCTCTATGGCTACACCTTC.